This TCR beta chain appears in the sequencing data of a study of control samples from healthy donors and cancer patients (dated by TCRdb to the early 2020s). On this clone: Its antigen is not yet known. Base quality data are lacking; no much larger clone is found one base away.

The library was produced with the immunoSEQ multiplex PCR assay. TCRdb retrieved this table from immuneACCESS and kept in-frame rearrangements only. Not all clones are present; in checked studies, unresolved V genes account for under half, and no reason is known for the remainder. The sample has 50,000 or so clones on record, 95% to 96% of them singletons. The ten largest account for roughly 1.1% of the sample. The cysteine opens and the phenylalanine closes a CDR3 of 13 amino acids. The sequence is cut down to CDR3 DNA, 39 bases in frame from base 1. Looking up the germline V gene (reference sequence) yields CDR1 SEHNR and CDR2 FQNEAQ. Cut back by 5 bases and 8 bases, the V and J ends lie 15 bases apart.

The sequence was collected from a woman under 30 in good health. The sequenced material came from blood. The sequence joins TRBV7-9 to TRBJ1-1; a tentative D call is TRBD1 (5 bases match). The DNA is TGTGCCAGCAGCATGCCTGGGGGTAGAGAAGCTTTCTTT. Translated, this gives CASSMPGGREAFF.